These 26 T cell receptor beta chains share one sample of origin, sequenced in a study of low-dose radiotherapy and immunotherapy resistance in tumors (dated 2022 in TCRdb). The intended sense of this specimen's time point label: after trial treatment. The sample's treatment or condition label is to be understood as: LDRT plus nivolumab, ipilimumab, low-dose cyclophosphamide and aspirin (RACIN trial). The instrument given in TCRdb is Illumina HiSeq 2500. To make first-strand cDNA, Superscript III was used along with a set of TRAV- and TRBV-specific primers so that both the TCRalpha and TCRbeta chains were covered. TCRs were amplified with Phusion for approximately 20 PCR cycles using a constant-region primer together with the adapter attached to the V primers. Starting from the raw public reads, TCRdb applied fastp trimming at Q25, assembled clones with MiXCR and retained in-frame beta chains. Each entry is one CDR3 protein sequence, shown with its most common DNA and genes. The sample includes tens of thousands of distinct CDR3 sequences, with 17% observed a single time. Clones ranked in the top ten supply approximately 1.3% of the sample.

Sample: PBMCs, taken after low-dose radiotherapy plus immunotherapy. The source is a male donor with prostate cancer.

Ten or more counts support this clonotype. This chain connects TRBV2 to TRBJ1-6; tentative D call: TRBD1 (5 bases). The CDR3 loop spans 13 amino acids. Germline CDR1 is SNHLY and CDR2 is FYNNEI. V shed 1 base and J shed 10 bases, with 8 bases lying between them. CDR3 protein: CASSEGGRSPLHF. The DNA for the CDR3 is TGTGCCAGCAGTGAAGGGGGCAGATCACCCCTCCACTTT.

This clonotype has ten or more counts. This chain connects TRBV7-6 to TRBJ2-5, with D hard to call. Germline CDR1 SGHVS, CDR2 FNYEAQ. V lost 5 bases and J 5 bases, leaving 9 bases between the germline ends. The CDR3 is 12 residues long. CDR3 in amino acids: CASSHGFETQYF. CDR3 nucleotides: TGTGCCAGCAGCCATGGGTTCGAGACCCAGTACTTC.

This rearrangement joins TRBV20-1 to TRBJ2-7; 7 bases are shared with TRBD2. Germline assignment: CDR1 DFQATT and CDR2 SNEGSKA (reference sequence). Losses at the gene ends were 3 bases for V and 2 bases for J; bases not matched to a gene: 10. The CDR3 sequence is 15 residues long. The CDR3, as DNA: TGCAGTGCTAGCCCCGGGACTACCATAACCTACGAGCAGTACTTC. Its translation is CSASPGTTITYEQYF.

This clonotype was recorded many times. The V call is TRBV27, the J call TRBJ1-5; D is uncertain. Deletions cut 5 bases from V and 2 bases from J, with 7 bases between. From germline, CDR1 is MNHEY and CDR2 SMNVEV (reference sequence). This CDR3 contains 13 residues. This chain's CDR3 is CASSGRGNQPQHF. The CDR3 DNA sequence: TGTGCCAGCAGTGGGAGGGGCAATCAGCCCCAGCATTTT.

Worth noting for this clonotype: A far larger clone is one nucleotide away, so this likely arose from a read error. This chain links TRBV7-9 with TRBJ2-7; D remains unclear. V dropped 5 bases and J dropped 9 bases, with 17 bases sitting between them. The CDR3 is 13 residues long. The V gene's germline CDR1 is SEHNR and CDR2 FQNEAQ (reference sequence). CDR3 region: CASSPWSGLGQYF. The CDR3 nucleotides are TGTGCCAGCAGCCCTTGGAGTGGCCTCGGGCAGTACTTC. The full variable domain, with the rest looked up from reference TRBV7-9 and TRBJ2-7, is DTGVSQNPRHKITKRGQNVTFRCDPISEHNRLYWYRQTLGQGPEFLTYFQNEAQLEKSRLLSDRFSAERPKGSFSTLEIQRTEQGDSAMYLCASSPWSGLGQYFGPGTRLTVT.

The table lists this clonotype with many counts. This rearrangement joins TRBV2 to TRBJ1-5; 7 bases match TRBD1. Per germline, CDR1 SNHLY and CDR2 FYNNEI. The junction had 5 bases not matched to a gene; V was cut back by 6 bases and J by 3 bases. There are 14 residues in the CDR3. The DNA of the CDR3 is TGTGCCAGCAGCGTCGGGACAGCCAATCAGCCCCAGCATTTT. Encoded protein: CASSVGTANQPQHF.

This clonotype was recorded many times. This sequence joins TRBV28 and TRBJ2-3; TRBD2 matches 11 bases. CDR1 MDHEN and CDR2 SYDVKM come from the germline V gene. The CDR3 length is 17 residues. V shed 5 bases, J shed 2 bases, and the junction held 9 bases outside the gene matches. The CDR3 DNA reads TGTGCCAGCAGTGGCCTCACTAGCGGGGGCTACACAGATACGCAGTATTTT. Translated: CASSGLTSGGYTDTQYF.

J is TRBJ2-7 and V is TRBV6-2 or TRBV6-3; 13 nucleotides match TRBD2. The CDR3 has 15 residues. V lost 6 bases to trimming and J lost 4 bases; unmatched junction nucleotides: 6. Germline V gene sequence: CDR1 MNHEY, CDR2 SVGEGT. The CDR3 region is CASSEGTSGKYEQYF. The CDR3 region has the DNA TGTGCCAGCAGCGAAGGGACTAGCGGGAAGTACGAGCAGTACTTC.

There are many counts of this clonotype. The chain uses TRBV18 and TRBJ2-1; TRBD1 might be the D (7 bases). Germline loops: CDR1 KGHSH, CDR2 LQKENI. Trimming removed 1 base at V and 0 bases at J, with 13 bases between. The CDR3 is 17 residues long. The chain's CDR3 is CASSPQPGGISYNEQFF. CDR3 sequence (DNA): TGTGCCAGCTCACCACAACCAGGGGGGATCTCCTACAATGAGCAGTTCTTC.

Notes on this clonotype: A far larger clone lies a single base away; this is likely a read error. The CDR3 here is CASNIRTGGRANTGELFF. For the CDR3, the DNA is TGTGCCAGCAACATACGGACAGGGGGCCGAGCGAACACCGGGGAGCTGTTTTTT. V gene TRBV11-1 combines with J gene TRBJ2-2; 11 bases line up with TRBD1. The CDR3 covers 18 residues. J lost 0 bases, V lost 7 bases, and 10 bases had no gene match. In germline, CDR1 is SGHAT, CDR2 FQDESV (reference sequence).

This clonotype was counted between two and nine times. This rearrangement joins TRBV29-1 to TRBJ2-7; maybe TRBD2 (5 bases). V lost 4 bases to trimming and J lost 0 bases, with 7 bases between them. The CDR3 sequence is 12 residues long. Germline loops: CDR1 SQVTM, CDR2 ANQGSEA. The CDR3 DNA follows: TGCAGCGTTGTCCGGGACTCCTACGAGCAGTACTTC. It translates to CSVVRDSYEQYF.

This clonotype was picked up many times. The J gene is TRBJ2-7, the V gene TRBV7-2; D is uncertain. V lost 2 bases and J 5 bases, leaving 10 bases between the germline ends. CDR3 size: 13 residues. Germline lookup yields CDR1 SGHTA and CDR2 FQGNSA. CDR3 amino acids: CASSLRAKDEQYF. The CDR3 coding sequence is TGTGCCAGCAGCTTACGGGCCAAGGACGAGCAGTACTTC.

This clonotype was seen many times. The chain combines TRBV6-5 with TRBJ1-1; D might be TRBD1 (6 bases). The CDR3 is 13 residues long. The germline gives CDR1 MNHEY, CDR2 SVGAGI. Trimming shortened V by 5 bases and J by 2 bases, and 9 bases separated the two germline ends. The CDR3 coding sequence is TGTGCCAGCAGTCGGACAGAAAACACTGAAGCTTTCTTT. Amino acids: CASSRTENTEAFF.

This clonotype has at least ten counts. The chain is built from TRBV29-1 and TRBJ1-1; unclear D gene. CDR1 SQVTM and CDR2 ANQGSEA come from the germline V gene. The CDR3 sequence is 15 residues long. The germline V and J ends were trimmed by 2 bases and 0 bases, with 13 bases remaining between them. CDR3 bases: TGCAGCGTTGAACCTCACTCGACATTGAACACTGAAGCTTTCTTT. Protein sequence: CSVEPHSTLNTEAFF.

This clonotype has a handful of counts. This sequence joins TRBV5-1 and TRBJ1-1; TRBD1 might be the D (5 bases). V lost 2 bases and J lost 1, with 12 bases in between. The CDR3 is 15 amino acids. Germline CDR1 SGHRS, CDR2 YFSETQ. Here the CDR3 reads CASSFSGVGNTEAFF. CDR3 nucleotides: TGCGCCAGCAGCTTTTCGGGGGTGGGGAACACTGAAGCTTTCTTT.

This clonotype was seen many times. The chain combines TRBV27 with TRBJ2-7; 13 bases match TRBD2. This CDR3 contains 15 residues. The V and J ends lost 4 bases and 5 bases, in that order; junction bases with no gene match: 5. Germline-derived CDR1 and CDR2 are MNHEY and SMNVEV (reference sequence). The CDR3 DNA reads as TGTGCCAGCAGTTCGGGACTAGCGGGAAGGCACGAGCAGTACTTC. Amino acid sequence: CASSSGLAGRHEQYF.

This clonotype was observed many times. J is TRBJ2-7 and V is TRBV9; TRBD1 agrees at 9 bases. CDR3 length: 16 amino acids. Germline V gene lookup returns CDR1 SGDLS and CDR2 YYNGEE. The V gene end was trimmed by 0 bases and the J gene end by 2 bases; junction bases not matched to a gene: 6. CDR3: CASSVDLGTGTYEQYF. CDR3 DNA: TGTGCCAGCAGCGTAGATCTTGGGACAGGGACCTACGAGCAGTACTTC.

This clonotype was seen at least ten times. This chain links TRBV7-8 with TRBJ2-5, with TRBD2 as a possible D gene (8 bases). CDR3 length equals 17 residues. From germline, CDR1 is SGHVS and CDR2 FQNEAQ. V gave up 1 base and J gave up 5 bases, with 20 bases separating them. For the CDR3, the DNA is TGTGCCAGCAGCTTAGAGGGGGGACAGTTAGCGGGGGAGACCCAGTACTTC. Encoded protein: CASSLEGGQLAGETQYF.

The chain joins TRBV6-2 or TRBV6-3 to TRBJ2-1; D is uncertain. V lost 4 bases, J lost 9 bases, and 7 bases lay in between. The CDR3 consists of 11 residues. CDR1 and CDR2 (germline): MNHEY, SVGEGT. Here the CDR3 DNA reads TGTGCCAGCAGTTCTTTATTTGAGCAGTTCTTC. Residues: CASSSLFEQFF.

The sample holds many counts of this clonotype. V is TRBV20-1 and J is TRBJ2-1; D assignment may be TRBD1 or TRBD2 (5 bases each). The CDR3 is 15 amino acids. CDR1 and CDR2 (germline): DFQATT, SNEGSKA (reference sequence). Trimming pared 1 base from V and 2 bases from J, leaving 12 bases between. CDR3 loop: CSARVSGGTYNEQFF. CDR3 coding DNA: TGCAGTGCTAGAGTGTCTGGGGGAACCTACAATGAGCAGTTCTTC.

A remark on this clonotype: The junction and the germline gene differ at one end; a read error may be behind it. The rearrangement joins TRBV6-5 to TRBJ2-1; 13 nucleotides agree with TRBD2. Germline values: CDR1 MNHEY, CDR2 SVGAGI. The CDR3 consists of 16 residues. DNA for the CDR3: TGTGCCAGCAGTACCTGCGGACTAGCGGGAGACTATGAGCGGTTCTTC. It yields the protein CASSTCGLAGDYERFF.

In its sample, this clonotype was seen many times. The chain links TRBV4-2 to TRBJ2-7; 10 bases agree with TRBD2. Trimming took 4 bases from V and 0 from J; bases not matched to a gene: 6. CDR1 LGHNA and CDR2 YNFKEQ come from the germline V gene. This CDR3 has 16 residues. The CDR3 is CASSPRSSGSSYEQYF. The CDR3, as DNA: TGTGCCAGCAGCCCGAGATCTAGCGGGAGCTCCTACGAGCAGTACTTC.

This clonotype was counted many times. V usage is TRBV28 and J usage is TRBJ1-2; D might be TRBD1 (6 bases). CDR3 length: 13 amino acids. The V end lost 5 bases, the J end lost 6 bases, and 13 bases lay between the germline ends. Per the germline V gene, CDR1 is MDHEN and CDR2 is SYDVKM. The CDR3: CASSVGQLNGYTF. CDR3 in DNA: TGTGCCAGCAGTGTCGGACAGTTAAATGGCTACACCTTC.

This clonotype was found many times. V is TRBV30 and J is TRBJ2-1; D is undetermined. V lost 7 bases and J lost 7, with 8 bases in between. Germline loops: CDR1 GTSNPN, CDR2 SVGIG (reference sequence). This CDR3 has 10 residues. The CDR3 protein is CASKVNEQFF. CDR3 bases: TGTGCCTCGAAGGTAAATGAGCAGTTCTTC.

This clonotype was picked up many times. This chain connects TRBV7-2 to TRBJ2-7; the match to TRBD2 covers 8 bases. CDR3 size: 19 residues. The ends lost 4 bases at V and 0 bases at J; junction bases unmatched: 17. Germline lookup yields CDR1 SGHTA and CDR2 FQGNSA. This CDR3 reads CASSSGRPGLVFSSYEQYF. DNA for the CDR3: TGTGCCAGCAGCTCTGGCCGACCGGGACTAGTCTTCAGCTCCTACGAGCAGTACTTC. The complete variable domain, with remaining parts taken from reference TRBV7-2 and TRBJ2-7, reads GAGVSQSPSNKVTEKGKDVELRCDPISGHTALYWYRQSLGQGLEFLIYFQGNSAPDKSGLPSDRFSAERTGGSVSTLTIQRTQQEDSAVYLCASSSGRPGLVFSSYEQYFGPGTRLTVT.

V and J are TRBV28 and TRBJ1-5; the D gene is possibly TRBD1 (6 bases). V gave up 5 bases and J gave up 0 bases, with 11 bases separating them. The V gene's germline CDR1 is MDHEN and CDR2 SYDVKM. The CDR3 extends over 15 amino acids. The CDR3 DNA reads as TGTGCCAGCAGTCCGGGGGCCGCTAGCAATCAGCCCCAGCATTTT. It specifies CASSPGAASNQPQHF.